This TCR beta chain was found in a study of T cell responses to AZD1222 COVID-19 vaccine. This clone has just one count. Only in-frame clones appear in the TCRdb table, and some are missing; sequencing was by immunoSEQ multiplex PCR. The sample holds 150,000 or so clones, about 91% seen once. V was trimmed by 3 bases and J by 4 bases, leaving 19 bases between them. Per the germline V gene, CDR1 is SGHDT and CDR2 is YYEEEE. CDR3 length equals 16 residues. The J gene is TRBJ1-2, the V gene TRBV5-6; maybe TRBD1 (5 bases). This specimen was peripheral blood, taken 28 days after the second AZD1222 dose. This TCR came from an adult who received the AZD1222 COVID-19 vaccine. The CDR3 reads CASSSTIDRNAYGYTF. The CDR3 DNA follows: TGTGCCAGCAGCTCGACCATAGACAGAAACGCCTATGGCTACACCTTC.